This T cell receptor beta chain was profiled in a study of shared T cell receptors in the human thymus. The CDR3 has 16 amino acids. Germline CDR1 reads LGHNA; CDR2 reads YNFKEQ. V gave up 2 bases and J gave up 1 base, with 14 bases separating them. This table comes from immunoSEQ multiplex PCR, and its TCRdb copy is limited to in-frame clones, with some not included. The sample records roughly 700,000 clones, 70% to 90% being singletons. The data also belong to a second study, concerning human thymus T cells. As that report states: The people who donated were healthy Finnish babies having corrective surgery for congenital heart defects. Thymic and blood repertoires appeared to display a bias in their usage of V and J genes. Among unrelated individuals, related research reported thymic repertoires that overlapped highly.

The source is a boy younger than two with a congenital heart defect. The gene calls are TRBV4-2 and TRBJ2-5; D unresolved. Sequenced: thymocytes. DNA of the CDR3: TGTGCCAGCAGCCAAATGGCGGCTCTACCCCAAGAGACCCAGTACTTC. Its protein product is CASSQMAALPQETQYF.